The 18 T cell receptor beta chains below all came from one sample that was sequenced in a study of OX40 agonist ivuxolimab in advanced cancers. This table comes from immunoSEQ multiplex PCR, and its TCRdb copy is limited to in-frame clones, with some not included. Counted here are 26,000 or so clones, 76% occurring once; the ten biggest clones make up more than 11%. Sequenced material: CD4+ or CD8+ T cells sorted from blood, taken in a trial of the OX40 agonist ivuxolimab. The receptor set was obtained from an adult with an advanced solid tumor such as melanoma, head and neck, liver or kidney cancer.

The DNA of the CDR3 is TGCGCCAGCAGCCCCCAAACCTCGAACACTGAAGCTTTCTTT. Its protein product is CASSPQTSNTEAFF. The chain joins TRBV5-1 to TRBJ1-1; D not resolved. In germline, CDR1 is SGHRS, CDR2 YFSETQ. V was trimmed by 4 bases and J by 1 base, leaving 11 bases between them. The CDR3 is made up of 14 amino acids.

This clone was recorded a few times. The V gene is TRBV15, the J gene TRBJ1-5; TRBD1 might be the D (5 bases). Germline values: CDR1 LNHNV, CDR2 YYDKDF (reference sequence). The CDR3 contains 17 residues. Trimming left V 0 bases short and J 5 bases short, with 17 bases between. The CDR3 region is CATSRERAGFRYQPQHF. The CDR3 DNA sequence: TGTGCCACCAGCAGAGAACGAGCAGGGTTTCGGTATCAGCCCCAGCATTTT.

This clone appeared a few times. Other DNA sequences from this sample encode an identical CDR3 as well. V and J are TRBV6-6 and TRBJ1-5; the match to TRBD1 covers 9 bases. The CDR3 runs 14 residues. Trimming removed 5 bases from V and 6 bases from J; junction bases left unmatched: 5. Germline CDR1 is MNHNY and CDR2 is SVGAGI (reference sequence). The CDR3 nucleotides are TGTGCCAGCAGTCGGACAGGGGAGGGTCAGCCCCAGCATTTT. This translates into CASSRTGEGQPQHF.

For this clone: At one end the junction does not follow the germline gene, possibly because of a read error. The V and J genes are TRBV15 and TRBJ1-2, with D unresolved. There are 12 residues in the CDR3. Germline assignment: CDR1 LNHNV and CDR2 YYDKDF (reference sequence). The CDR3 DNA is TGTGCCACCAGCAGAGATTTTAGCTTCCCCTCCTTC. It is translated as CATSRDFSFPSF.

The rearrangement joins TRBV5-1 to TRBJ1-6; D is uncertain. From germline, CDR1 is SGHRS and CDR2 YFSETQ. The CDR3 totals 15 residues. Trimming pared 0 bases from V and 8 bases from J, leaving 12 bases between. The DNA for the CDR3 is TGCGCCAGCAGCTTGGAGAGTCAGGAAGATTCACCCCTCCACTTT. Translating it yields CASSLESQEDSPLHF.

This clone is termed medium-sized. The rearrangement links TRBV2 to TRBJ2-7, with 7 bases aligning to TRBD1. Germline values: CDR1 SNHLY, CDR2 FYNNEI. This CDR3 comprises 14 residues. Trimming at V came to 3 bases and at J to 5 bases, leaving 7 bases not matched to a gene. CDR3 sequence reads: CASSETGMFHEQYF. CDR3 in DNA: TGTGCCAGCAGTGAGACAGGGATGTTCCACGAGCAGTACTTC.

This clone was observed a few times. The chain employs TRBV18 and TRBJ1-1, with D tentatively TRBD1 (6 bases). The germline V gene has CDR1 KGHSH and CDR2 LQKENI. The CDR3 is made up of 15 amino acids. V dropped 3 bases and J dropped 4 bases, with 15 bases sitting between them. CDR3 region: CASSPTTDSLTEAFF. The CDR3 region has the DNA TGTGCCAGCTCACCGACCACGGACAGCCTCACTGAAGCTTTCTTT.

The rearrangement uses TRBV5-1 and TRBJ2-3; a possible D gene is TRBD2 (6 bases). The CDR3 has 13 residues. Germline V gives CDR1 SGHRS, CDR2 YFSETQ. V was trimmed by 3 bases and J by 9 bases, leaving 14 bases between them. CDR3 residues: CASSSEGYGTQYF. As DNA, the CDR3 is TGCGCCAGCAGCTCGGAGGGGTATGGCACGCAGTATTTT.

The CDR3 region has the DNA TGTGCCAGCAGGGGACAGGAGAACACTGAAGCTTTCTTT. The encoded protein is CASRGQENTEAFF. The rearrangement links TRBV2 to TRBJ1-1, with 8 bases lining up with TRBD1. The CDR3 extends over 13 amino acids. CDR1 is SNHLY, CDR2 FYNNEI, per germline. V lost 6 bases to trimming and J lost 1 base; unmatched junction nucleotides: 1.

The chain employs TRBV14 and TRBJ1-2; D unresolved. V lost 4 bases and J 4 bases, leaving 10 bases between the germline ends. This CDR3 region has 13 residues. CDR1 SGHDN and CDR2 FVKESK come from the germline V gene. The CDR3 loop reads CASSPQVSYGYTF. Written as DNA, the CDR3 is TGTGCCAGCAGCCCCCAAGTGAGCTATGGCTACACCTTC.

V usage is TRBV10-3 and J usage is TRBJ1-1, with TRBD1 matching 7 bases. V lost 4 bases to trimming and J lost 8 bases; unmatched junction nucleotides: 7. Germline CDR1 is ENHRY and CDR2 is SYGVKD. This CDR3 has 13 amino acids. The CDR3 sequence: CAISGETGREAFF. In DNA form, the CDR3 reads TGTGCCATCAGTGGGGAGACAGGGCGCGAAGCTTTCTTT.

The genes are TRBV6-5 and TRBJ1-4; possibly TRBD1 for D (5 bases). The CDR3 covers 14 residues. V dropped 6 bases and J dropped 10 bases, with 18 bases sitting between them. Germline V gene data show CDR1 as MNHEY and CDR2 as SVGAGI. The CDR3 DNA sequence: TGTGCCAGCAGCCGGTGGGCAGGGTCGGGAAAACTGTTTTTT. Translating it yields CASSRWAGSGKLFF.

The V gene is TRBV11-3, the J gene TRBJ2-3; a weak D match, TRBD2 (5 bases). V lost 5 bases to trimming and J lost 1 base, with 13 bases between them. The CDR3 loop spans 15 amino acids. Germline V gene sequence: CDR1 SGHNT, CDR2 YENEEA. The CDR3 DNA reads as TGTGCCAGCAGCAATGGTCTCGGGGGCACAGATACGCAGTATTTT. It encodes CASSNGLGGTDTQYF.

CDR3: CASSIGAGREAFF. CDR3 DNA sequence: TGTGCCAGTAGTATAGGAGCAGGTCGGGAAGCTTTCTTT. This chain joins TRBV19 and TRBJ1-1, with unresolved D. The CDR3 has 13 residues. The germline V and J ends were trimmed by 1 base and 8 bases, with 11 bases remaining between them. The germline V gene encodes CDR1 LNHDA and CDR2 SQIVND (reference sequence).

The gene calls are TRBV27 and TRBJ2-5; 11 nucleotides agree with TRBD1. The CDR3 is 17 amino acids. J lost 10 bases, V lost 4 bases, and 17 bases had no gene match. Germline V lookup: CDR1 MNHEY, CDR2 SMNVEV (reference sequence). As DNA, the CDR3 is TGTGCCAGCAGTTCGACCGGGACAGGGGGTTCCGGTGGGAGCCAGTACTTC. Encoded protein: CASSSTGTGGSGGSQYF.

The V and J genes are TRBV11-3 and TRBJ2-2; D remains ambiguous. V lost 5 bases to trimming and J lost 6 bases, with 4 bases between them. The V gene's germline CDR1 is SGHNT and CDR2 YENEEA. The CDR3 sequence is 11 residues long. In nucleotides, the CDR3 is TGTGCCAGCAGCCTCTCCGGGGAGCTGTTTTTT. It specifies CASSLSGELFF.

V usage is TRBV4-2 and J usage is TRBJ2-3; D not resolved. There are 15 residues in the CDR3. From germline, CDR1 is LGHNA and CDR2 YNFKEQ. Deletions cut 0 bases from V and 2 bases from J, with 9 bases between. CDR3 loop: CASSQDLRITDTQYF. The CDR3, as DNA: TGTGCCAGCAGCCAAGATCTGAGGATCACAGATACGCAGTATTTT.

The chain has TRBV11-2 and TRBJ2-2; D ambiguous. Germline-derived CDR1 and CDR2 are SGHAT and FQNNGV. This CDR3 has 16 residues. V was trimmed by 0 bases and J by 4 bases, leaving 12 bases between them. The CDR3 DNA reads TGTGCCAGCAGCTTAGATCCTAGATCAGGCACCGGGGAGCTGTTTTTT. Translated: CASSLDPRSGTGELFF.